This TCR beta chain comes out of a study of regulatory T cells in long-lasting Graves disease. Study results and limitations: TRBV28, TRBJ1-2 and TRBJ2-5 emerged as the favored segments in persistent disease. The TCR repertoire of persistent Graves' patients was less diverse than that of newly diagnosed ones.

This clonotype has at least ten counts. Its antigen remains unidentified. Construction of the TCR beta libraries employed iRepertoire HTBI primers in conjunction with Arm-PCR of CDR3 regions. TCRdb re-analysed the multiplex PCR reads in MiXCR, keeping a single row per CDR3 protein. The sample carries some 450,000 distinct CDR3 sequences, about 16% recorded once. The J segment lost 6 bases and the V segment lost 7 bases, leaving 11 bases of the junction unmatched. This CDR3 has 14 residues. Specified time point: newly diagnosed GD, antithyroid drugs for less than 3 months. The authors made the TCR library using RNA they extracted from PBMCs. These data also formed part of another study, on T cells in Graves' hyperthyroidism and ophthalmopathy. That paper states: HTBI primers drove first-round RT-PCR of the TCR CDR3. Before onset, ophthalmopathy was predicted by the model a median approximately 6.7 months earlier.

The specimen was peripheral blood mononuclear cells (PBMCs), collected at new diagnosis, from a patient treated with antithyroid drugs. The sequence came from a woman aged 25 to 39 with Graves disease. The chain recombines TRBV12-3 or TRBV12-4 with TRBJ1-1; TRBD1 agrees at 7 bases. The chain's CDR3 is CASTNTGDWPEAFF. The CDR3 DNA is TGTGCCAGCACCAACACAGGGGATTGGCCTGAAGCTTTCTTT.